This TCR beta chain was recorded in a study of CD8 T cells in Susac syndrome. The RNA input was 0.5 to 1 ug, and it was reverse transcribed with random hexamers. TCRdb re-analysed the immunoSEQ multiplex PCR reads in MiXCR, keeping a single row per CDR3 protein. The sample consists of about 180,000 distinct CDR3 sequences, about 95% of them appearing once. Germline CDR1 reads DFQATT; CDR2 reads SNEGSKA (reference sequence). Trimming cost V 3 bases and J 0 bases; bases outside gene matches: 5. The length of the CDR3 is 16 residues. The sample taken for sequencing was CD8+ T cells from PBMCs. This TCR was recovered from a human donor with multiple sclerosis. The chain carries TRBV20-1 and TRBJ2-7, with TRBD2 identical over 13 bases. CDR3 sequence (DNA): TGCAGTGCTAGTATGACTAGCGGGGGGAGCTCCTACGAGCAGTACTTC. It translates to CSASMTSGGSSYEQYF.